This note documents a single TCR beta chain sequence. This sample stems from a study of regulatory T cells in long-lasting Graves disease. Investigators prepared the TCR beta libraries by applying iRepertoire HTBI primers and Arm-PCR of CDR3 regions. TCRdb recomputed calls from the multiplex PCR reads with MiXCR, one row per CDR3 protein. Of approximately 350,000 distinct CDR3 sequences listed, less than 30% are singletons. Germline V CDR1 and CDR2: MNHEY, SMNVEV (reference sequence). V was clipped by 2 bases and J by 0 bases, with 20 bases between them. There are 20 residues in the CDR3. Noted time point: persistent/refractory GD, antithyroid drugs over 5 years with positive TRAb. Preparation of the TCR library used RNA extracted from PBMCs. Graves' disease diagnosis relied on American Thyroid Association guidelines.

The genes are TRBV27 and TRBJ2-6; a weak D match, TRBD2 (5 bases). The TCR sequence derives from a woman aged 40 to 50 with Graves disease. Sequencing was performed on peripheral blood mononuclear cells (PBMCs), taken when the disease was refractory, from a patient treated with antithyroid drugs. This CDR3 is CASSLKKTGLLLSGANVLTF. CDR3 sequence (DNA): TGTGCCAGCAGTTTAAAAAAGACCGGACTTTTGCTCTCTGGGGCCAACGTCCTGACTTTC.